Listed below are T cell receptor beta chains from one sample, sequenced in a study of T cell repertoires in ileal Crohn's disease. Produced via immunoSEQ multiplex PCR; TCRdb's table is partial and in-frame only. The sample yields thousands of clones, approximately 80% seen once. Sequencing was performed on ileal tissue. These receptors were obtained from an adult with Crohn's disease. Both conserved end residues are part of each CDR3. A D gene is named only where the DNA matches it firmly. Clone size is stated in some rows and not others, as once, few, many or a class when expanded.

>TRBD1|.|TRBJ2-7|TRBV11-2
TGTGCCAGCAGCTTAGGCGGACAGGGAGTGTACGAGCAGTACTTC
CASSLGGQGVYEQYF
>TRBD2|once|TRBJ2-1|TRBV11-2
TGTGCCAGCAGCCAATACACTATAGCGGGGGGAATCAATGAGCAGTTCTTC
CASSQYTIAGGINEQFF
>.|.|TRBJ2-1|TRBV14
TGTGCCAGCAGCCAGCAATTAGGGCTCAATGAGCAGTTCTTC
CASSQQLGLNEQFF
>.|.|TRBJ2-6|TRBV11-3
TGTGCCAGCAGCTTAGGCGCCTCTGGGGCCAACGTCCTGACTTTC
CASSLGASGANVLTF
>.|.|TRBJ2-5|TRBV19
TGTGCCAGTAGTCAAGCCGGGACATCGAAGACCCAGTACTTC
CASSQAGTSKTQYF
>.|.|TRBJ2-3|TRBV20-1
TGCATGGGGACCCTAGGAGATACGCAGTATTTT
CMGTLGDTQYF
>.|.|TRBJ1-1|TRBV27
TGTGCCAGCAGTCCCAGAGGGGCGGGGGACACTGAAGCTTTCTTT
CASSPRGAGDTEAFF
>.|.|TRBJ1-6|TRBV14
TGTGCCAGCAGCCAAGAGTGGGGTTCACCCCTCCACTTT
CASSQEWGSPLHF
>.|.|TRBJ2-5|TRBV28
TGTGCCAGCAGACCCAGGGTCTTGGAGACCCAGTACTTC
CASRPRVLETQYF
>.|.|TRBJ1-4|TRBV18
TGTGCCAGCTCACAGGAGGCGGAAGAAAAACTGTTTTTT
CASSQEAEEKLFF
>.|.|TRBJ2-3|TRBV11-2
TGTGCCAGCAGCTCCGATATTTGGGATACGCAGTATTTT
CASSSDIWDTQYF
>.|once|TRBJ2-3|TRBV30
TGTGCCTGGAGTGTCGGCCACACAGATACGCAGTATTTT
CAWSVGHTDTQYF
>.|.|TRBJ2-4|TRBV5-6
TGTGCCAGCAGTTCCCCGGGGAGGGCCAAAAACATTCAGTACTTC
CASSSPGRAKNIQYF
>.|.|TRBJ1-1|TRBV7-6
TGTGCCAGCAGCTTAGTTGGGGGCGTCAACACTGAAGCTTTCTTT
CASSLVGGVNTEAFF
>TRBD2|once|TRBJ2-7|TRBV5-4
TGTGCCAGCAGCCCTAGCGGGGGGCGATACGAGCAGTACTTC
CASSPSGGRYEQYF
>TRBD1|.|TRBJ2-6|TRBV7-9
TGTGCCAGCAGCTCCGAGACAGGGTTCCCTGGGGCCAACGTCCTGACTTTC
CASSSETGFPGANVLTF
>TRBD2|few|TRBJ2-2|TRBV10-3
TGTGCCATCACCCGGGGACTAGCGGGGGGAACCGGGGAGCTGTTTTTT
CAITRGLAGGTGELFF
>.|.|TRBJ2-5|TRBV29-1
TGCAGCGTTCTCACTAGCTTGGGTGAGACCCAGTACTTC
CSVLTSLGETQYF
>TRBD2|.|TRBJ2-2|TRBV2
TGTGCCACCTCAAAGCGGGGAGGCGGCGGGGAGCTGTTTTTT
CATSKRGGGGELFF
>TRBD1|.|TRBJ2-5|TRBV7-9
TGTGCCAGCAACTCCGGGACAGGGGGGCGAGGAAGAGAGACCCAGTACTTC
CASNSGTGGRGRETQYF
>TRBD2|.|TRBJ2-5|TRBV5-4
TGTGCCAGCGGCGGGGGGGGCAAGAGTGTTTTCCAAGAGACCCAGTACTTC
CASGGGGKSVFQETQYF
>.|.|TRBJ1-2|TRBV30
TGTGCCTGGACACCCAGATGGGGTGGCGATGGCTACACCTTC
CAWTPRWGGDGYTF
>TRBD1|.|TRBJ1-4|TRBV5-1
TGCGCCAGCAGCGATGAGAGGACAGGGGGAGAAAAACTGTTTTTT
CASSDERTGGEKLFF
>.|.|TRBJ1-5|TRBV4-1
TGCGCCAGCAGCCAAGATCCCCCTCGGCCCCAGCATTTT
CASSQDPPRPQHF
>TRBD2|.|TRBJ2-2|TRBV2
TGTGCCAGCAGTGAAGCGCGGGGGTCCACCGGGGAGCTGTTTTTT
CASSEARGSTGELFF
>.|.|TRBJ1-6|TRBV5-5
TGTGCCAGCAGCTTGCAGGGATCCTATAATTCACCCCTCCACTTT
CASSLQGSYNSPLHF
>TRBD2|.|TRBJ2-3|TRBV7-6
TGTGCCAGCAGCTTAGGTGTAAGCGGGGGGGCCACAGATACGCAGTATTTT
CASSLGVSGGATDTQYF
>TRBD1|.|TRBJ2-1|TRBV29-1
TGCAGCGCTCTGGGACAGTACAATGAGCAGTTCTTC
CSALGQYNEQFF
>.|.|TRBJ1-2|TRBV11-3
TGTGCCAGCAGCTCGGCAGGATATGGCTACACCTTC
CASSSAGYGYTF
>TRBD1|.|TRBJ1-6|TRBV5-6
TGTGCCAGCAGCTGGGACAGGTATAATTCACCCCTCCACTTT
CASSWDRYNSPLHF
>.|.|TRBJ1-2|TRBV19
TGTGCCAGTAGTAAGATTGGGGACAACTATGGCTACACCTTC
CASSKIGDNYGYTF
>TRBD2|.|TRBJ2-3|TRBV7-2
TGTGCCAGCAGCTTAGCTGGAGCGGGGGGGCCTTTTAGGCAGTATTTT
CASSLAGAGGPFRQYF
>.|.|TRBJ2-6|TRBV4-2
TGTGCCAGCAGCTCGACTGGGGACCTCTCTGGGGCCAACGTCCTGACTTTC
CASSSTGDLSGANVLTF
>TRBD1|once|TRBJ2-1|TRBV28
TGTGCCAGCAGTTTTTGGACAGGGAACAATGAGCAGTTCTTC
CASSFWTGNNEQFF
>TRBD2|few|TRBJ2-3|TRBV6-6
TGTGCCAGCAGTTCGAAAAGCGGGGGCCCAGATACGCAGTATTTT
CASSSKSGGPDTQYF
>TRBD2|.|TRBJ2-5|TRBV7-9
TGTGCCAGCAGCCAACCCATCAATAGCGGGGACCAAGAGACCCAGTACTTC
CASSQPINSGDQETQYF
>.|.|TRBJ2-3|TRBV5-1
TGCGCCAGCAGCTTGGCCGTGGGGTACGACACAGATACGCAGTATTTT
CASSLAVGYDTDTQYF
>.|.|TRBJ1-4|TRBV11-2
TGTGCCAGCAGTCTTCTCGGGACTAATGAAAAACTGTTTTTT
CASSLLGTNEKLFF
>.|.|TRBJ1-2|TRBV30
TGTGCCTGGAGTAACGTCTATGGCTACACCTTC
CAWSNVYGYTF
>TRBD2|.|TRBJ2-1|TRBV5-1
TGCGCCAGCAGCTTGGGGACTAGCGGAAACAATGAGCAGTTCTTC
CASSLGTSGNNEQFF
>TRBD2|.|TRBJ2-7|TRBV12-5
TGTGCTAGCCACGGGGGGGCCGCCTACGAGCAGTACTTC
CASHGGAAYEQYF
>.|.|TRBJ1-5|TRBV6-1
TGTGCCAGCAGTGGCGGAGGCAATCAGCCCCAGCATTTT
CASSGGGNQPQHF
>TRBD1|.|TRBJ1-5|TRBV2
TGTGCCAGCAGTGCTGACAGGGAGGGCCAGCCCCAGCATTTT
CASSADREGQPQHF
>.|.|TRBJ1-2|TRBV6-4
TGTGCCAGCAGTGACCGGGCAGGGGATGGCTACACCTTC
CASSDRAGDGYTF
>.|once|TRBJ1-2|TRBV19
TGTGCCAGTAGTCCCATCAGGAAGGGAAGTTATGGCTACACCTTC
CASSPIRKGSYGYTF